This is a list of T cell receptor beta chains from one sample in a study of T-cell reconstitution after alpha-beta-depleted transplantation in children. TCRdb processed the PCR reads anew with MiXCR; each CDR3 protein has one entry. The sample carries around 680,000 distinct CDR3 sequences, roughly 15% recorded once. The sample here was PBMCs from the stem cell graft donor, taken from the stem cell graft. The origin of the receptors is a human donor who donated a stem cell graft to a child with acute myeloid leukemia. CDR3s include the opening cysteine and the closing phenylalanine or tryptophan. The order of the fields is D gene, V gene, J gene, clone size, CDR3 protein, CDR3 DNA. The D gene is left open where the match is weak. A row's size may be missing; if present it is once, few, many or a size class.

.	TRBV20-1	TRBJ2-7	many	CSATRTTYEQYF	TGCAGTGCTACTAGAACCACCTACGAGCAGTACTTC
TRBD1	TRBV9	TRBJ2-2	few	CASSGMDRGGGELFF	TGTGCCAGCAGCGGAATGGACAGGGGAGGCGGGGAGCTGTTTTTT
.	TRBV5-4	TRBJ1-4	.	CASSLAWGGQGDRFNEKLFF	TGTGCCAGCAGCTTGGCCTGGGGGGGCCAGGGCGACAGATTTAATGAAAAACTGTTTTTT
.	TRBV11-2	TRBJ1-1	few	CASSLVGPETEAFF	TGTGCCAGCAGCTTAGTGGGGCCGGAAACTGAAGCTTTCTTT
.	TRBV20-1	TRBJ1-2	many	CSASRANYGYTF	TGCAGTGCTAGTAGAGCTAACTATGGCTACACCTTC
.	TRBV5-8	TRBJ2-7	many	CASSLGFSSSYEQYF	TGTGCCAGCAGCCTAGGATTCAGTTCTTCCTACGAGCAGTACTTC
.	TRBV12-3/TRBV12-4	TRBJ2-7	few	CASTPEDGYEQYF	TGTGCCAGCACCCCAGAGGACGGCTACGAGCAGTACTTC
.	TRBV18	TRBJ2-1	.	CASSPRQNEQFF	TGTGCCAGCTCACCACGACAGAATGAGCAGTTCTTC
.	TRBV7-2	TRBJ2-7	few	CASSLARMTYEQYF	TGTGCCAGCAGCTTAGCCAGGATGACCTACGAGCAGTACTTC
.	TRBV10-3	TRBJ2-1	many	CAISEPLEAFF	TGTGCCATCAGTGAACCCCTCGAGGCGTTCTTC
.	TRBV15	TRBJ1-6	many	CATSRENSPLHF	TGTGCCACCAGCAGAGAGAATTCACCCCTCCACTTT
.	TRBV7-3	TRBJ2-1	many	CASSLTLAPNEQFF	TGTGCCAGCAGCTTAACTCTAGCGCCCAATGAGCAGTTCTTC
TRBD2	TRBV6-1	TRBJ2-1	many	CASRGTSGNNEQFF	TGTGCCAGCAGGGGGACTAGCGGCAACAATGAGCAGTTCTTC
.	TRBV7-7	TRBJ2-7	.	CASSRGRFDEQYF	TGTGCCAGCAGCCGCGGACGGTTCGACGAGCAGTACTTC
.	TRBV6-4	TRBJ2-1	many	CASSDSILNEQFF	TGTGCCAGCAGTGACTCGATTTTAAATGAGCAGTTCTTC
TRBD1	TRBV5-1	TRBJ2-4	few	CASSPGGRTGGNIQYF	TGCGCCAGCAGCCCTGGAGGACGGACAGGTGGAAACATTCAGTACTTC
.	TRBV20-1	TRBJ1-4	few	CSARRHPNEKLFF	TGCAGTGCTAGAAGGCACCCGAATGAAAAACTGTTTTTT
.	TRBV13	TRBJ2-7	many	CASSSMGTGSYEQYF	TGTGCCAGCAGCTCCATGGGGACGGGCTCCTACGAGCAGTACTTC
.	TRBV7-9	TRBJ2-2	few	CASNPITGELFF	TGTGCCAGCAACCCAATCACCGGGGAGCTGTTTTTT
TRBD1	TRBV13	TRBJ1-1	.	CASSQGQGALQNTEAFF	TGTGCCAGCAGCCAGGGACAGGGGGCATTGCAGAACACTGAAGCTTTCTTT
TRBD1	TRBV20-1	TRBJ2-1	.	CSAHAGTGGRDENEQFF	TGCAGTGCCCACGCCGGGACAGGGGGCAGAGATGAAAATGAGCAGTTCTTC
.	TRBV5-5	TRBJ2-3	few	CASSLGAGIIYF	TGTGCCAGCAGCTTGGGTGCGGGGATCATCTATTTT
TRBD1	TRBV3-1	TRBJ1-2	many	CASSLLSTTGQEGYTF	TGTGCCAGCAGCCTCCTAAGTACGACAGGGCAAGAAGGCTACACCTTC
TRBD2	TRBV9	TRBJ2-4	many	CASSPGGNIQYF	TGTGCCAGCAGCCCCGGGGGGAACATTCAGTACTTC
.	TRBV20-1	TRBJ2-1	few	CSASEYSYNEQFF	TGCAGTGCCTCAGAGTACTCCTACAATGAGCAGTTCTTC
.	TRBV11-2	TRBJ2-5	.	CASSRTIGGNQETQYF	TGTGCCAGCAGCCGAACTATAGGGGGAAACCAAGAGACCCAGTACTTC
.	TRBV6-1	TRBJ2-7	many	CASKRTGSYEQYF	TGTGCCAGCAAGCGAACAGGGTCCTACGAGCAGTACTTC
.	TRBV12-3/TRBV12-4	TRBJ1-6	many	CATSLRRVDSPLHF	TGTGCCACCAGCTTAAGGAGGGTCGATTCACCCCTCCACTTT
.	TRBV12-3/TRBV12-4	TRBJ1-6	many	CASTFVGGTNSPLHF	TGTGCCAGCACATTTGTGGGGGGGACTAATTCACCCCTCCACTTT
.	TRBV7-6	TRBJ2-3	few	CALSTGTETDTQYF	TGTGCCCTAAGCACCGGGACCGAAACAGATACGCAGTATTTT
.	TRBV20-1	TRBJ2-1	.	CSATSGSYNEQFF	TGCAGTGCCACGTCGGGGTCCTACAATGAGCAGTTCTTC
.	TRBV5-1	TRBJ1-5	.	CASSLARQGGDQPQHF	TGCGCCAGCAGCTTGGCCCGGCAGGGTGGTGATCAGCCCCAGCATTTT
.	TRBV20-1	TRBJ2-1	few	CSPQRNRENEQFF	TGCAGTCCACAACGCAACAGGGAAAATGAGCAGTTCTTC
.	TRBV20-1	TRBJ1-4	many	CSARPGAREKLFF	TGCAGTGCTAGACCCGGGGCTAGGGAAAAACTGTTTTTT
TRBD1	TRBV11-1	TRBJ1-4	.	CASSLGGRWGQGDEKLFF	TGTGCCAGCAGCTTAGGAGGCCGATGGGGACAGGGTGACGAAAAACTGTTTTTT
.	TRBV20-1	TRBJ1-4	.	CSAIKGVPGEKLFF	TGCAGTGCTATCAAGGGTGTGCCTGGAGAAAAACTGTTTTTT
TRBD1	TRBV10-3	TRBJ2-1	.	CAIQTGGGNEQFF	TGTGCCATCCAGACAGGGGGCGGGAATGAGCAGTTCTTC
.	TRBV11-2	TRBJ2-5	few	CASSSSTETQYF	TGTGCCAGCAGCTCCTCGACAGAGACCCAGTACTTC
.	TRBV12-3/TRBV12-4	TRBJ1-2	few	CASSLIYGYTF	TGTGCCAGCAGTTTAATCTATGGCTACACCTTC
TRBD1	TRBV5-1	TRBJ2-7	few	CASSVAGTGGVPYEQYF	TGCGCCAGCAGCGTGGCCGGGACAGGGGGCGTCCCCTACGAGCAGTACTTC
TRBD2	TRBV29-1	TRBJ2-2	.	CSVDGTSAGELFF	TGCAGCGTCGACGGGACTAGCGCCGGGGAGCTGTTTTTT
.	TRBV10-2	TRBJ1-3	.	CASSESRGNTIYF	TGCGCCAGCAGTGAGTCGCGGGGAAACACCATATATTTT
.	TRBV20-1	TRBJ1-2	many	CSASDPGIRGYTF	TGCAGTGCTAGTGACCCCGGGATTCGGGGCTACACCTTC
.	TRBV6-5	TRBJ1-1	many	CASSSTRDGGNTEAFF	TGTGCCAGCAGTTCGACCCGGGACGGAGGGAACACTGAAGCTTTCTTT
.	TRBV5-6	TRBJ2-5	many	CASSPPSSDQETQYF	TGTGCCAGCAGCCCGCCCTCCAGCGATCAAGAGACCCAGTACTTC
TRBD1	TRBV12-3/TRBV12-4	TRBJ2-7	many	CASSQGTGRTYEQYF	TGTGCCAGCAGCCAGGGGACAGGGAGGACCTACGAGCAGTACTTC
TRBD2	TRBV7-9	TRBJ2-1	few	CASSLPGLGFSEQFF	TGTGCCAGCAGCTTGCCGGGACTAGGATTCTCCGAGCAGTTCTTC
.	TRBV20-1	TRBJ2-5	.	CSAKDRQETQYF	TGCAGTGCTAAAGACCGCCAAGAGACCCAGTACTTC
TRBD1	TRBV29-1	TRBJ2-1	many	CSVPGTGYNEQFF	TGCAGCGTTCCCGGGACAGGTTACAATGAGCAGTTCTTC
.	TRBV5-6	TRBJ1-4	.	CASSPDSNEKLFF	TGTGCCAGCAGCCCGGACAGTAATGAAAAACTGTTTTTT
TRBD1	TRBV28	TRBJ2-3	few	CASRSSGQGTDTQYF	TGTGCCAGCAGATCCTCCGGACAGGGGACAGATACGCAGTATTTT
TRBD2	TRBV10-3	TRBJ2-1	many	CAISRGGEGNEQFF	TGTGCCATCAGTCGGGGGGGCGAAGGGAATGAGCAGTTCTTC
TRBD1	TRBV12-3/TRBV12-4	TRBJ2-4	few	CASTKGQPYLAKNIQYF	TGTGCCAGCACCAAGGGACAGCCTTATCTAGCCAAAAACATTCAGTACTTC